A single T cell receptor (beta chain) is shown here with its context. This clonotype was seen a handful of times. There is no known antigen for this receptor. Nothing much larger sits one base from this clone, and base qualities are not available. V loses 3 bases, J loses 4 bases, and the germline ends lie 27 bases apart. Via the germline V gene (reference sequence), CDR1 is DFQATT and CDR2 SNEGSKA. The CDR3, cysteine through phenylalanine, is 18 amino acids long. Solely the CDR3 DNA is kept, with 54 bases framed from the first base. Sample time point, as interpreted from the label and publication: newly diagnosed GD, antithyroid drugs for less than 3 months. RNA was extracted from PBMCs in TRIzol for both TCR sequencing and RNA sequencing. Graves' disease was diagnosed according to American Thyroid Association guidelines. Recruitment of patients was carried out at an endocrinology department in Xi'an, China. Each patient gave 9 to 10 milliliters of peripheral blood, collected in an EDTA anticoagulant tube. PBMCs were isolated by Ficoll Paque Plus density gradient separation without further T cell sorting. An Agilent 2100 Bioanalyzer and agarose gel were used to assess RNA quality, and a NanoDrop 2000 was used to measure RNA concentration.

These data originate in a study of regulatory T cells in long-lasting Graves disease (dated by TCRdb to the early 2020s). The study in broad terms: Antithyroid drugs had been taken for less than 3 months by newly diagnosed Graves' disease patients. TCR sequencing covered around 13 persistent and around 20 newly diagnosed Graves' disease patients, about 35 samples in total. This study used TCR sequencing and RNA sequencing of peripheral blood to compare persistent Graves' disease patients against newly diagnosed Graves' disease patients. The study was registered as a clinical trial and conducted in China.

Broader findings and caveats from the paper: Only peripheral blood was studied, because thyroid tissue, the primary lesion, was inaccessible. Persistent Graves' disease patients showed lower TCR Shannon entropy and fewer highly expanded clones than newly diagnosed patients, suggesting clonal expansion. Persistent patients shared more public clonotypes among themselves (approximately 2,500) than newly diagnosed patients did (approximately 970). Sequencing and analysis were limited to the TCR beta chain. The authors noted that the small sample size was a limitation that may lower accuracy. TRBV28, TRBJ1-2 and TRBJ2-5 were preferentially used in persistent disease, while TRBV20-1 and TRBJ2-1 were favored in newly diagnosed disease.

Receptors were amplified or captured by multiplex PCR. TCRdb names Illumina HiSeq 4000 as the instrument used. To build TCR beta libraries, CDR3 regions were amplified by Arm-PCR using iRepertoire HTBI primers. Before sequencing, the PCR products underwent gel purification. The paper's processing steps were these. Gene usage analysis of CDR3 amino acid clonotypes used the approximately 56 TRBV and about 15 TRBJ segments found across samples. Filtered high-quality paired reads were merged into contigs using COPE and FqMerger. BLAST was used to align contigs to the IMGT TRBV, TRBD and TRBJ reference genes, and CDR3 was defined following IMGT. Clonotypes above 0.1% frequency were classified as highly expanded clones. Repertoire diversity was measured by Shannon entropy, and V-J evenness by the Gini coefficient. Public clonotypes were defined as clonotypes shared by more than one individual. Using fastp trimming at Q25 and MiXCR clonotype assembly, TCRdb reanalyzed the public sequencing data and kept in-frame beta chains. A single entry per CDR3 protein holds the most common genes and DNA from its merged rows. It is TCRdb's table, rather than the study itself, that gives the V and J calls and clone size. The sample has approximately 460,000 distinct CDR3 sequences on record, 15% to 20% of them singletons. About 10% of the sample is held by the ten biggest clonotypes.

These data also formed part of another study, on T cells in Graves' hyperthyroidism and ophthalmopathy. As the second paper documents: A patient counted as having stable Graves' hyperthyroidism if no progression to ophthalmopathy occurred over 18 months of follow-up. Hyperthyroidism patients were aged 18 to 65 years and newly diagnosed, with disease duration of less than 2 months. The study excluded patients with uncontrolled infections, other autoimmune diseases, pregnancy or lactation. Diagnoses relied on clinical symptoms, serum thyroxine and TRAb, thyroid ultrasound and orbital computed tomography. A first-round RT-PCR of the TCR CDR3 used the HTBI primer set with the Qiagen OneStep RT-PCR kit. Blood samples also contained most of the expanded thyroid clonotypes (frequency above 0.001), which suggests that blood repertoires may reflect thyroid immune responses. A model built on a 13 V-J signature distinguished ophthalmopathy from stable hyperthyroidism, reaching about 88% sensitivity and about 81% specificity in cross-validation and 80%/75% in testing. In validation, progression to ophthalmopathy was predicted by the model with 55% to 71% sensitivity and 72% to 80% specificity, a median of approximately 6.5 months before onset. To identify distinguishing TCR V-J signatures, a discovery cohort of 90 to 100 patients was used, comprising roughly 45 with Graves' ophthalmopathy and some 60 with stable Graves' hyperthyroidism. An independent validation cohort of under 20 hyperthyroidism patients and some 15 patients who later progressed to ophthalmopathy tested prospective prediction of ophthalmopathy. The 75 to 100 discovery patients were divided at random into training and test sets in a 7:3 ratio. Thyroid tissue and blood T-cell repertoires from more than five Graves' hyperthyroidism patients were also compared in the study. After sampling, hyperthyroidism patients received methimazole starting at 30 mg daily, and ophthalmopathy patients received high-dose intravenous methylprednisolone. A second multiplex PCR round built the libraries, followed by size selection and purification. The libraries were sequenced on an Illumina HiSeq2000 using paired-end 100 bp reads. SOAPnuke was used to process the raw data, throwing out any read that contained adapters or uncalled bases, had a mean Phred below 15, or lacked an exact constant-primer or identifier match. COPE v1.2.5 was used to merge high-quality paired reads, and clonotypes were defined as unique nucleotide sequences. MiTCR v1.1 was used to align clonotypes to the IMGT TRBV, TRBD and TRBJ reference segments. Analysis was restricted to V-J combinations with a frequency above 0.0001, which covered about 99% of repertoires. The TCS score was defined as the ratio of F50 (clonal expansion) to E x V (chaos), calculated using BLOSUM62-based TCRdist between CDR3 peptides within each V-J. Welch's t-statistics and random forest reduced around 510 V-J features to around 14, which were used in a naive Bayes classifier (R e1071). Sample size was not statistically predetermined, and blinding of investigators to group allocation was not performed. The paper reports TCR Vbeta CDR3 sequencing of approximately 140 peripheral blood samples: approximately 43 ophthalmopathy, about 75 hyperthyroidism and about 17 progressor patients.

The clonotype was recovered from a woman younger than 45 with Graves disease. Donor details come from another sample of the same person, matched by shared clones. The rearrangement combines TRBV20-1 with TRBJ1-2; matching of 6 bases hints at TRBD1 as the D gene. The source material was peripheral blood mononuclear cells (PBMCs), sampled at new diagnosis, from a patient treated with antithyroid drugs. CDR3 reads: CSARDYLKEGQPFYGYTF. The bases read TGCAGTGCTAGGGATTATCTAAAGGAGGGACAACCGTTCTATGGCTACACCTTC.